Shown below are 2 T cell receptor beta chains from a single sample sequenced in a study of identical twins (dated by TCRdb to 2016 to 2017). The library relied on 5' RACE. Sequencing was performed on an Illumina HiSeq 2000. TCRdb reanalyzed the raw reads on its own, using fastp at Q25 for trimming and MiXCR for clone calling, and kept in-frame beta chains. Records with the same CDR3 protein are collapsed into one entry carrying the most frequent genes and DNA. The sample table records about 430,000 distinct CDR3 sequences; less than 20% of these occur just once. The ten largest make up roughly 12% of the sample. The sample was naive T cells sorted from blood. The cell subset or site label corresponds to: cells isolated with a human naive T-cell isolation kit. Source of these receptors: a man in his fifties in good health.

This clonotype came up a few times. The genes are TRBV29-1 and TRBJ2-1; 12 bases match TRBD1. Germline V lookup: CDR1 SQVTM, CDR2 ANQGSEA. The J segment lost 6 bases and the V segment lost 6 bases, leaving 9 bases of the junction unmatched. This CDR3 has 15 amino acids. The CDR3 DNA reads as TGCAGCGTGGCAGGGGGGACAGGGGGCCGCAATGAGCAGTTCTTC. Residues: CSVAGGTGGRNEQFF.

J is TRBJ2-1 and V is TRBV21-1; the tabulated D call, TRBD2, remains unverified against the DNA. TRBV21-1 constitutes a pseudogene. CDR3 length: 14 residues. This CDR3 reads CASSQGTNYNEQFF. CDR3 in DNA: TGTGCCAGCAGCCAAGGGACTAATTACAATGAGCAGTTCTTC.